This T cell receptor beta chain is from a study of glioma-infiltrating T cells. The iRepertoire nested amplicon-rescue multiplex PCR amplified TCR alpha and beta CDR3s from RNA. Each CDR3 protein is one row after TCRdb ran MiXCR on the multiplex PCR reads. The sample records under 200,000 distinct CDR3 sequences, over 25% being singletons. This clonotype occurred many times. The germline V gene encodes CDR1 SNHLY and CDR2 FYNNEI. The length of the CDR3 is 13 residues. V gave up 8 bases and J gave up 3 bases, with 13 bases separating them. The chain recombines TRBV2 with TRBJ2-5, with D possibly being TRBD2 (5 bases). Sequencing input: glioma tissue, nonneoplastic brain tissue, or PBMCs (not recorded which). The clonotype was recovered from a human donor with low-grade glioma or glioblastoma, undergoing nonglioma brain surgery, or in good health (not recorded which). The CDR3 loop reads CASGSGPKETQYF. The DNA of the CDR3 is TGTGCCAGCGGCAGCGGACCTAAAGAGACCCAGTACTTC.